The rows below give T cell receptor beta chains drawn from one sample of a study of T cell repertoires in cytomegalovirus infection. Their target antigens are unknown. TCRdb processed the reads anew with MiXCR; each CDR3 protein has one entry. The sample lists roughly 700,000 distinct CDR3 sequences, roughly 30% occurring once. The sequencing used cultured PBMCs, collected from culture after CMV antigen stimulation. These receptors originate from a human donor in good health (CMV status not recorded). Some clones in this sample may be carry-over from other donors' samples. CDR3s include the opening cysteine and the closing phenylalanine or tryptophan.

j_call | v_call | cdr3_aa
TRBJ2-1 | TRBV7-9 | CASSGGTDLYNEQFF
TRBJ1-5 | TRBV20-1 | CSATVPTGLNQPQHF
TRBJ2-2 | TRBV7-2 | CASSLAGGAGELFF
TRBJ1-1 | TRBV7-2 | CASSLSPRTEAFF
TRBJ2-3 | TRBV5-1 | CASSSGLDGADTQYF
TRBJ2-7 | TRBV20-1 | CSARLAGLRSYEQYF
TRBJ1-1 | TRBV7-2 | CASSLDRPRSEAFF
TRBJ2-1 | TRBV7-2 | CASSSGVFNEQFF
TRBJ2-5 | TRBV6-1 | CASSASGQGVLTGF
TRBJ1-2 | TRBV12-5 | CASGSGQGTYYGYTF
TRBJ2-1 | TRBV7-2 | CASSLRKTRDRGGNEQFF
TRBJ2-1 | TRBV6-4 | CASSTASGISEQFF
TRBJ1-6 | TRBV20-1 | CSARTGQSNSPLHF
TRBJ1-5 | TRBV2 | CASTRAGTNQPQHF
TRBJ2-1 | TRBV14 | CASSQRRGRPYEQFF
TRBJ2-1 | TRBV7-2 | CASSRTSGRENNEQFF
TRBJ1-2 | TRBV28 | CASSLPGTGYYGYTF
TRBJ1-4 | TRBV7-2 | CASSRRGSNEKLFF